The entry that follows covers one T cell receptor (beta chain) sequence. Sequencing was performed with immunoSEQ multiplex PCR; in TCRdb, only in-frame clones are kept and a portion is missing. The table lists about 190,000 clones, 82% of them singletons, with around 8% in the top ten. This entry is derived from a study of blood T cell repertoires in COVID-19. CDR3 length: 17 amino acids. Germline CDR1 LNHDA, CDR2 SQIVND (reference sequence). Trimming took 4 bases from V and 2 from J; bases not matched to a gene: 6. Input material: peripheral blood. The receptor comes from a woman in her sixties with COVID-19, enrolled during active disease. The rearrangement joins TRBV19 to TRBJ2-2, with 11 bases fitting TRBD2. The CDR3 DNA is TGTGCCAGTAGTAGAGCCCTAGCGGGAGGAAACACCGGGGAGCTGTTTTTT. It codes for CASSRALAGGNTGELFF.